This TCR beta chain was identified during a study of blood T cell repertoires in COVID-19. Data came from immunoSEQ multiplex PCR; TCRdb stores just in-frame clones and leaves some out. Here the sample spans about 130,000 clones, roughly four fifths being singletons. This CDR3 region has 13 residues. Germline V lookup: CDR1 MNHNY, CDR2 SVGAGI (reference sequence). Trimming took off 4 bases at V and 0 bases at J, with 4 bases between the two ends. The chain carries TRBV6-6 and TRBJ1-5; D is ambiguous. The sequenced sample was peripheral blood. The sequence came from a woman between 50 and 59 years old with acute or convalescent COVID-19. CDR3 nucleotides: TGTGCCAGCAGTTTCCGTAGCAATCAGCCCCAGCATTTT. The encoded protein is CASSFRSNQPQHF.